Following are 29 T cell receptor beta chains from one sample sequenced in a study of Ad26.COV2.S vaccination and SARS-CoV-2 variants. Treatment indicated: 15 to 20 received Ad26.COV2.S at low or high dose, single or two shots; about 5 received placebo; per-sample allocation not given. Sample collection was performed on day 63 after the first vaccine or placebo injection. Clones were sequenced by immunoSEQ multiplex PCR, and TCRdb holds only the in-frame ones, with some missing. The top ten hold roughly 3.1% of the sample, which has roughly 350,000 clones, around nine tenths seen once. The material sequenced was peripheral blood, taken in a trial of Ad26.COV2.S vaccine versus placebo. The receptor set was obtained from a person aged 18-65 years who received the Ad26.COV2.S COVID-19 vaccine or a placebo.

The chain uses TRBV4-2 and TRBJ1-5, with TRBD1 as a possible D gene (5 bases). CDR1 LGHNA and CDR2 YNFKEQ come from the germline V gene. The CDR3 totals 16 residues. V lost 1 base, J lost 4 bases, and 14 bases lay in between. The CDR3 DNA reads TGTGCCAGCAGCCAAGTGAGGGGCAGTGGAAATCAGCCCCAGCATTTT. Amino acids: CASSQVRGSGNQPQHF.

The chain links TRBV11-3 to TRBJ2-7; 11 positions agree with TRBD2. After removal of 3 bases from V and 6 bases from J, the junction contained 4 bases not matched to a gene. The CDR3 contains 14 residues. The germline gives CDR1 SGHNT, CDR2 YENEEA. The CDR3 spells CASSFSGGAGEQYF. CDR3 DNA: TGTGCCAGCAGCTTTAGCGGGGGGGCTGGCGAGCAGTACTTC.

This sequence joins TRBV2 and TRBJ1-2; D not certain. V was pared by 8 bases and J by 9 bases, with 16 bases between. This CDR3 contains 12 residues. Germline CDR1 SNHLY, CDR2 FYNNEI. The CDR3 protein is CASGGSPDSYTF. DNA for the CDR3: TGTGCCAGCGGCGGAAGCCCAGATAGCTACACCTTC.

This chain links TRBV5-1 with TRBJ1-1; D unresolved. The CDR3 is made up of 11 amino acids. The germline V gene has CDR1 SGHRS and CDR2 YFSETQ. V lost 3 bases, J lost 3 bases, and 3 bases lay in between. DNA of the CDR3: TGCGCCAGCAGCTCAGACACTGAAGCTTTCTTT. Translating gives CASSSDTEAFF.

In this sample, this clone turned up a few times. The V gene is TRBV4-1, the J gene TRBJ1-1; possible D gene TRBD1, 6 bases. The CDR3 has 13 residues. The germline CDR1 and CDR2 sequences are MGHRA and YSYEKL. V shed 4 bases and J shed 7 bases, with 13 bases lying between them. CDR3 region: CASSRGPGLEAFF. The CDR3 DNA follows: TGCGCCAGCAGCCGGGGGCCGGGCCTTGAAGCTTTCTTT.

This chain connects TRBV12-3 or TRBV12-4 to TRBJ1-1; 7 bases map to TRBD1. This CDR3 region has 13 residues. The J segment lost 0 bases and the V segment lost 6 bases, leaving 1 base of the junction unmatched. The CDR3: CASRTGLNTEAFF. CDR3 coding DNA: TGTGCCAGCAGGACAGGGCTGAACACTGAAGCTTTCTTT.

The CDR3 sequence is CASSQDVSDGSDTQYF. The CDR3 DNA reads TGTGCCAGCAGCCAAGATGTTAGCGACGGATCAGATACGCAGTATTTT. The chain combines TRBV3-1 (or the pseudogene TRBV3-2) with TRBJ2-3; D possibly corresponds to TRBD2 (5 bases). Per germline, CDR1 LGHDT and CDR2 YNNKEL (reference sequence). This CDR3 has 16 residues. Trimming stripped 0 bases from V and 4 bases from J, with 14 bases between.

The V call is TRBV4-1, the J call TRBJ1-1; 10 bases map to TRBD1. Per the germline V gene, CDR1 is MGHRA and CDR2 is YSYEKL. The CDR3 consists of 15 residues. V was pared by 1 base and J by 4 bases, with 3 bases of the junction left unmatched. This CDR3 reads CASSQGGDRGTEAFF. The DNA of the CDR3 is TGCGCCAGCAGCCAAGGAGGGGACAGGGGCACTGAAGCTTTCTTT.

V is TRBV19 and J is TRBJ1-2; D is possibly TRBD1 (5 bases). CDR3 size: 12 residues. The V and J ends lost 3 bases and 8 bases respectively, with 10 bases between them. Per the germline V gene, CDR1 is LNHDA and CDR2 is SQIVND (reference sequence). Written as DNA, the CDR3 is TGTGCCAGTAGTATTGGGGGGTCCGGCTACACCTTC. It translates to CASSIGGSGYTF.

The V gene is TRBV5-1, the J gene TRBJ1-5, with unresolved D. There are 15 residues in the CDR3. V lost 0 bases and J 5 bases, leaving 12 bases between the germline ends. Germline-derived CDR1 and CDR2 are SGHRS and YFSETQ. In nucleotides, the CDR3 is TGCGCCAGCAGCTTGGTAGTCAGGCCCCATCAGCCCCAGCATTTT. Translation: CASSLVVRPHQPQHF.

The chain joins TRBV3-1 (or the pseudogene TRBV3-2) to TRBJ1-1, with no clear D. The ends were cut back, 1 base at V and 0 bases at J, with 12 bases in the middle. Per germline, CDR1 LGHDT and CDR2 YNNKEL (reference sequence). This CDR3 has 16 residues. The chain's CDR3 is CASSQASYRMNTEAFF. Here the CDR3 DNA reads TGTGCCAGCAGCCAAGCGAGTTACAGAATGAACACTGAAGCTTTCTTT.

This chain links TRBV6-6 with TRBJ2-5; either TRBD1 or TRBD2 may supply D (5 bases each). Germline CDR1 MNHNY, CDR2 SVGAGI (reference sequence). V lost 5 bases and J 0 bases, leaving 16 bases between the germline ends. This CDR3 region has 16 residues. The CDR3 DNA reads as TGTGCCAGCAGTCACACGGGACGGCTTAACCAAGAGACCCAGTACTTC. It yields the protein CASSHTGRLNQETQYF.

This clone has a single count. The chain carries TRBV10-3 and TRBJ1-5; the D gene is possibly TRBD1 (5 bases). Trimming removed 4 bases from V and 5 bases from J, with 9 bases in between. The germline gives CDR1 ENHRY, CDR2 SYGVKD. This CDR3 comprises 13 residues. The CDR3 loop is CAISVGGDQPQHF. CDR3 sequence (DNA): TGTGCCATCAGTGTGGGGGGTGATCAGCCCCAGCATTTT.

The rearrangement links TRBV7-3 to TRBJ2-2; tentatively, D is TRBD2 (5 bases). Trimming took 6 bases from V and 1 from J, leaving 12 bases between them. The CDR3 runs to 15 residues. Germline V gives CDR1 SGHTA, CDR2 FQGTGA. The DNA for the CDR3 is TGTGCCAGCAGTCCCCTGGCGGGGAACACCGGGGAGCTGTTTTTT. Residues: CASSPLAGNTGELFF.

This clone was detected only a few times. The chain joins TRBV7-9 to TRBJ1-6; D is unclear. CDR1 SEHNR and CDR2 FQNEAQ come from the germline V gene (reference sequence). The CDR3 sequence is 16 residues long. V gave up 1 base and J gave up 0 bases, with 7 bases separating them. The CDR3 coding sequence is TGTGCCAGCAGCTTAGTCTCAGGCTCCTATAATTCACCCCTCCACTTT. This sequence encodes CASSLVSGSYNSPLHF.

This clone was seen just once. The V gene is TRBV7-2, the J gene TRBJ1-3, with a possible D match to TRBD1 (5 bases). The CDR3 is 15 amino acids. Between the trimmed V and J ends, which lost 0 bases and 4 bases, there was a span of 10 bases. CDR1 and CDR2 (germline): SGHTA, FQGNSA. CDR3 nucleotide sequence: TGTGCCAGCAGCTTAGCCCGGGGGACCGGAAACACCATATATTTT. The encoded protein is CASSLARGTGNTIYF. Full variable domain (rest looked up from reference TRBV7-2 and TRBJ1-3): GAGVSQSPSNKVTEKGKDVELRCDPISGHTALYWYRQSLGQGLEFLIYFQGNSAPDKSGLPSDRFSAERTGGSVSTLTIQRTQQEDSAVYLCASSLARGTGNTIYFGEGSWLTVV.

The chain carries TRBV30 and TRBJ1-2; no clear D gene. The CDR3 has 11 amino acids. Germline V CDR1 and CDR2: GTSNPN, SVGIG (reference sequence). Trimming removed 3 bases at V and 5 bases at J, with 7 bases between. The CDR3 DNA sequence: TGTGCCTGGAGAGTTGGTTATGGCTACACCTTC. This translates into CAWRVGYGYTF.

This chain uses TRBV18 with TRBJ2-2; 7 bases map to TRBD1. V lost 1 base, J lost 5 bases, and 16 bases stayed unmatched. Germline V gene data show CDR1 as KGHSH and CDR2 as LQKENI. This CDR3 region has 19 residues. In DNA, the CDR3 is TGTGCCAGCTCACCACGAGGGGGCGAAGGCCTGTCCCCAACCGGGGAGCTGTTTTTT. Translated: CASSPRGGEGLSPTGELFF.

This chain connects TRBV9 to TRBJ1-2, with D perhaps TRBD1 (5 bases). Deletions cut 3 bases from V and 6 bases from J, with 12 bases between. The CDR3 spans 13 residues. From germline, CDR1 is SGDLS and CDR2 YYNGEE. CDR3 amino acids: CASSDGAGDGYTF. The CDR3 DNA sequence: TGTGCCAGCAGCGATGGGGCGGGGGATGGCTACACCTTC. The full variable domain, with the rest looked up from reference TRBV9 and TRBJ1-2, is DSGVTQTPKHLITATGQRVTLRCSPRSGDLSVYWYQQSLDQGLQFLIQYYNGEERAKGNILERFSAQQFPDLHSELNLSSLELGDSALYFCASSDGAGDGYTFGSGTRLTVV.

This chain links TRBV18 with TRBJ2-1, with 8 bases lining up with TRBD2. CDR3 size: 13 residues. With 4 bases clipped from V and 8 bases from J, the junction kept 4 bases outside the gene matches. CDR1 and CDR2 (germline): KGHSH, LQKENI. The CDR3 here is CASSQGTRDEQFF. The CDR3 nucleotides are TGTGCCAGCTCACAAGGGACTAGGGATGAGCAGTTCTTC.

The chain carries TRBV7-2 and TRBJ2-1; 14 bases line up with TRBD2. The J segment lost 10 bases and the V segment lost 3 bases, leaving 5 bases of the junction unmatched. The length of the CDR3 is 15 residues. Germline CDR1 reads SGHTA; CDR2 reads FQGNSA. The CDR3 nucleotides read TGTGCCAGCAGCTTTGGGACTAGCGGGGGTTTCGAGCAGTTCTTC. It specifies CASSFGTSGGFEQFF.

This chain links TRBV6-5 with TRBJ1-6, with a weak D call TRBD1 (5 bases). The CDR3 is 15 amino acids. Trimming removed 2 bases at V and 7 bases at J, with 12 bases between. CDR1 is MNHEY and CDR2 is SVGAGI in the germline V gene. The CDR3 spells CASSYAGYGNSPLHF. The CDR3 DNA is TGTGCCAGCAGTTACGCAGGGTACGGAAATTCACCCCTCCACTTT.

This clone occurred once. The rearrangement uses TRBV7-2 and TRBJ1-2; D not resolved. CDR1 SGHTA and CDR2 FQGNSA come from the germline V gene. Trimming removed 3 bases at V and 2 bases at J, with 4 bases between. This CDR3 has 12 residues. The CDR3 sequence: CASSFGNYGYTF. CDR3 nucleotide sequence: TGTGCCAGCAGCTTCGGGAACTATGGCTACACCTTC. Looking up the rest from reference TRBV7-2 and TRBJ1-2 gives the full variable domain: GAGVSQSPSNKVTEKGKDVELRCDPISGHTALYWYRQSLGQGLEFLIYFQGNSAPDKSGLPSDRFSAERTGGSVSTLTIQRTQQEDSAVYLCASSFGNYGYTFGSGTRLTVV.

The rearrangement joins TRBV20-1 to TRBJ2-7; TRBD1 aligns across 8 bases. CDR3 length: 11 residues. Germline V gives CDR1 DFQATT, CDR2 SNEGSKA (reference sequence). Trimming cost V 7 bases and J 6 bases; bases outside gene matches: 5. The chain's CDR3 is CSVGQGIEQYF. The CDR3 coding sequence is TGCAGTGTTGGACAGGGCATCGAGCAGTACTTC.

The J gene is TRBJ1-3, the V gene TRBV3-1 (or the pseudogene TRBV3-2), with 9 bases fitting TRBD1. Germline loops: CDR1 LGHDT, CDR2 YNNKEL (reference sequence). This CDR3 spans 17 amino acids. V trimming: 4 bases; J trimming: 4 bases; junction bases outside the gene matches: 11. The DNA of the CDR3 is TGTGCCAGCAGCCCAGAAACCGGGACAGGGAGAGGAAACACCATATATTTT. Protein sequence: CASSPETGTGRGNTIYF.

The rearrangement links TRBV15 to TRBJ2-2; either TRBD1 or TRBD2 may fit D (5 bases each). The V and J ends lost 0 bases and 6 bases respectively, with 11 bases between them. CDR1 is LNHNV, CDR2 YYDKDF, per germline (reference sequence). CDR3 length: 15 amino acids. CDR3 protein: CATSRDGTASGELFF. The CDR3 nucleotides are TGTGCCACCAGCAGAGATGGGACGGCCTCCGGGGAGCTGTTTTTT.

V gene TRBV6-5 combines with J gene TRBJ1-2, with D uncertain. CDR1 is MNHEY, CDR2 SVGAGI, per germline. With 2 bases removed from V and 7 bases from J, the gap between germline ends came to 5 bases. This CDR3 is 11 amino acids long. The CDR3 is CASSYKGGYTF. The DNA of the CDR3 is TGTGCCAGCAGTTACAAGGGTGGCTACACCTTC.

The V gene is TRBV5-5, the J gene TRBJ2-7; perhaps TRBD1 as D (6 bases). The CDR3 extends over 15 amino acids. Trimming removed 4 bases at V and 4 bases at J, with 18 bases between. Looked up from germline, CDR1 is SGHKS and CDR2 is YYEKEE (reference sequence). CDR3: CASSLIPTGKYEQYF. The CDR3 nucleotides are TGTGCCAGCAGCCTCATTCCGACAGGCAAGTACGAGCAGTACTTC.

The V and J genes are TRBV29-1 and TRBJ2-1, with D maybe TRBD2 (5 bases). Germline CDR1 is SQVTM and CDR2 is ANQGSEA. This CDR3 is built from 13 residues. V lost 4 bases to trimming and J lost 5 bases, with 12 bases between them. CDR3: CSVAGRAHNEQFF. CDR3 coding DNA: TGCAGCGTTGCCGGGCGGGCACACAATGAGCAGTTCTTC.